These 15 T cell receptor beta chains came from one sample sequenced in a study of CD8 T cells in ankylosing spondylitis. MiXCR, run by TCRdb on the 5' RACE reads, gives a single entry per CDR3 protein. The sample holds tens of thousands of distinct CDR3 sequences, approximately 10% seen once. Source material: blood, either unsorted or a sorted T cell fraction (not recorded which). The source of these receptors is a male donor with ankylosing spondylitis or in good health (not recorded which).

This clonotype was picked up many times. The chain is built from TRBV4-1 and TRBJ1-1, with 7 bases matching TRBD1. V gave up 1 base and J gave up 1 base; unmatched junction bases: 6. CDR3 size: 16 residues. Germline V CDR1 and CDR2: MGHRA, YSYEKL. CDR3 sequence (DNA): TGCGCCAGCAGCCAAGCACCGACAGGGCCGAACACTGAAGCTTTCTTT. The encoded protein is CASSQAPTGPNTEAFF.

Comment on this clonotype: Mismatch with germline at one junction end may stem from a read error. The chain combines TRBV5-5 with TRBJ2-2; maybe TRBD1 (5 bases). Germline V gene sequence: CDR1 SGHKS, CDR2 YYEKEE (reference sequence). The CDR3 loop spans 19 amino acids. CDR3 DNA: TGTGCCAGCAACTTGCTGTTCCCTGGACAAGTTGGAAACACCGGGGAGCTGTTTTTT. Its protein is CASNLLFPGQVGNTGELFF.

This clonotype occurred many times. This chain joins TRBV15 and TRBJ1-1; D uncertain. Germline CDR1 and CDR2: LNHNV and YYDKDF (reference sequence). The CDR3 consists of 14 residues. Trimming shortened V by 0 bases and J by 7 bases, and 12 bases separated the two germline ends. The DNA for the CDR3 is TGTGCCACCAGCAGAGATGCTGGACGGCTTGAAGCTTTCTTT. This encodes CATSRDAGRLEAFF. The whole variable domain, remainder taken from reference TRBV15 and TRBJ1-1, is DAMVIQNPRYQVTQFGKPVTLSCSQTLNHNVMYWYQQKSSQAPKLLFHYYDKDFNNEADTPDNFQSRRPNTSFCFLDIRSPGLGDTAMYLCATSRDAGRLEAFFGQGTRLTVV.

The chain uses TRBV7-2 and TRBJ1-5; D is possibly TRBD1 (6 bases). Trimming removed 3 bases from V and 6 bases from J, with 15 bases in between. This CDR3 spans 15 amino acids. Germline CDR1 and CDR2: SGHTA and FQGNSA. The CDR3 protein is CASSLQGRVAQPQHF. The CDR3 coding sequence is TGTGCCAGCAGCTTGCAGGGGAGGGTAGCTCAGCCCCAGCATTTT.

This clonotype appeared a few times. V and J are TRBV14 and TRBJ1-2; D possibly corresponds to TRBD1 (6 bases). V lost 1 base to trimming and J lost 2 bases, with 11 bases between them. The CDR3 is made up of 15 amino acids. Germline CDR1 reads SGHDN; CDR2 reads FVKESK. CDR3 bases: TGTGCCAGCAGCCAAGTCGGGGGGCAGAACTATGGCTACACCTTC. Protein product: CASSQVGGQNYGYTF.

This clonotype was counted many times. The chain employs TRBV20-1 and TRBJ1-5; D call uncertain. The length of the CDR3 is 16 residues. With 1 base removed from V and 1 base from J, the gap between germline ends came to 14 bases. CDR1 is DFQATT, CDR2 SNEGSKA, per germline (reference sequence). The CDR3 nucleotides are TGCAGTGCTAGAGGGTCGGCAGGAGGGAGCAATCAGCCCCAGCATTTT. It codes for CSARGSAGGSNQPQHF.

This rearrangement joins TRBV7-9 to TRBJ1-5, with D possibly TRBD1 on 5 matching bases. The CDR3 contains 14 residues. V was trimmed by 6 bases and J by 4 bases, leaving 13 bases between them. The germline gives CDR1 SEHNR, CDR2 FQNEAQ (reference sequence). In nucleotides, the CDR3 is TGTGCCAGCAGTCCGCCCTGGGGGAATCAGCCCCAGCATTTT. Encoded protein: CASSPPWGNQPQHF.

This clonotype has at least ten counts. The chain recombines TRBV12-3 or TRBV12-4 with TRBJ1-1; D call uncertain. Trimming cost V 7 bases and J 1 base, with 10 bases left between them. CDR3 length: 13 residues. The CDR3 DNA reads TGTGCCAGCACTAGACGTAGGAACACTGAAGCTTTCTTT. Its protein product is CASTRRRNTEAFF.

This clonotype was seen ten or more times. J is TRBJ2-3 and V is TRBV12-3 or TRBV12-4; the D is unclear. V lost 4 bases to trimming and J lost 5 bases, with 13 bases between them. The CDR3 loop spans 14 amino acids. CDR3 loop: CASSSSQVRDTQYF. In DNA form, the CDR3 reads TGTGCCAGCAGTTCCTCTCAGGTGCGAGATACGCAGTATTTT.

The sample holds many counts of this clonotype. This chain links TRBV25-1 with TRBJ2-1, with 10 positions matching TRBD2. Trimming removed 8 bases from V and 5 bases from J; junction bases left unmatched: 9. Germline V gene sequence: CDR1 MGHDK, CDR2 SYGVNS. This CDR3 is built from 15 residues. The CDR3 spells CASRPSGGPHNEQFF. The CDR3 coding sequence is TGTGCCAGCCGCCCTAGCGGGGGTCCACACAATGAGCAGTTCTTC.

The table lists this clonotype with many counts. The rearrangement links TRBV29-1 to TRBJ1-2, with a possible D match to TRBD1 (5 bases). The CDR3 covers 11 residues. The ends were cut back, 6 bases at V and 7 bases at J, with 12 bases in the middle. Germline lookup yields CDR1 SQVTM and CDR2 ANQGSEA. CDR3 sequence (DNA): TGCAGCGTCGTTGACAGAGCTGGCTACACCTTC. Its protein product is CSVVDRAGYTF.

Only a few counts were recorded for this clonotype. The chain uses TRBV19 and TRBJ1-5; TRBD1 is a possible D gene (6 bases). Looked up from germline, CDR1 is LNHDA and CDR2 is SQIVND (reference sequence). The V gene lost 0 bases and the J gene lost 9 bases, with 18 bases spanning the gap. The CDR3 totals 16 residues. The CDR3 region has the DNA TGTGCCAGTAGTATAGAACTACAGGGACCGGGGCGGCCCCAGCATTTT. Its translation: CASSIELQGPGRPQHF.

This clonotype was picked up a small number of times. The chain is built from TRBV29-1 and TRBJ1-1; 7 positions match TRBD1. The CDR3 consists of 15 residues. CDR1 and CDR2 (germline): SQVTM, ANQGSEA. V shed 1 base, J shed 1 base, and the junction held 6 bases outside the gene matches. The CDR3 loop reads CSVEAPQGTNTEAFF. The CDR3 region has the DNA TGCAGCGTTGAAGCACCACAGGGGACGAACACTGAAGCTTTCTTT.

The gene calls are TRBV6-1 and TRBJ2-3; possible D gene TRBD1, 6 bases. V was cut by 4 bases and J by 2 bases, with 10 bases left in between. There are 14 residues in the CDR3. CDR1 is MNHNS and CDR2 is SASEGT in the germline V gene. CDR3 DNA sequence: TGTGCCAGCAGTGTATGGACAGACACAGATACGCAGTATTTT. This translates into CASSVWTDTDTQYF.

The J gene is TRBJ2-1, the V gene TRBV11-2; 10 bases align to TRBD2. The CDR3 is 15 amino acids. Germline CDR1 SGHAT, CDR2 FQNNGV. Trimming cost V 0 bases and J 9 bases; bases outside gene matches: 5. The CDR3 loop is CASSLEAGGPGEQFF. DNA of the CDR3: TGTGCCAGCAGCTTAGAAGCGGGGGGGCCAGGTGAGCAGTTCTTC.